This record looks at one TCR beta chain sequence and its context. A far larger clone is one base from this, pointing to a likely read error. Described time point: after trial treatment. As for treatment: LDRT plus nivolumab, ipilimumab, low-dose cyclophosphamide and aspirin (RACIN trial). The entry originates in a study of low-dose radiotherapy and immunotherapy resistance in tumors. Across the study: Every six weeks patients received intravenous ipilimumab 1 mg/kg, and every two weeks they received intravenous nivolumab 240 mg.

With TRAV- and TRBV-specific primers, first-strand cDNA was made, covering the alpha and beta chains. It was with a constant-region primer and a V-primer adapter that TCRs were amplified over roughly 19 PCR cycles. Researchers amplified the isolated mRNA using in vitro transcription. From the reads, TCRdb called clonotypes with MiXCR, one entry per CDR3 protein. Found here are about 84,000 distinct CDR3 sequences, 15% to 20% of them singletons; the top ten hold less than 1.5%. V lost 4 bases, J lost 10 bases, and 13 bases stayed unmatched. CDR3 length equals 16 residues. Germline V gene data show CDR1 as SQVTM and CDR2 as ANQGSEA.

The receptor was isolated from a male donor with prostate cancer. This rearrangement joins TRBV29-1 to TRBJ2-1, with 13 bases aligning to TRBD2. The source material was PBMCs, sampled after low-dose radiotherapy plus immunotherapy. CDR3 bases: TGCAGCGTTGGGGGTAAACGGACTAGCGGGAGCTACGAGCAGTTCTTC. Residues: CSVGGKRTSGSYEQFF.